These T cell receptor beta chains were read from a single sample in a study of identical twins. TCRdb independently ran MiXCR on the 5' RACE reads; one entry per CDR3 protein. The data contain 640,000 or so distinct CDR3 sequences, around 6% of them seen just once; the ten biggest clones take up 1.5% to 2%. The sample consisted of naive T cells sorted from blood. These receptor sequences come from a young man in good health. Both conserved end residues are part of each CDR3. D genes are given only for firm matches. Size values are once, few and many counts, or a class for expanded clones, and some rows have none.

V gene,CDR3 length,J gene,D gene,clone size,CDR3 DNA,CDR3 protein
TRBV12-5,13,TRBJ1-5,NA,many,TGTGCTAGTGGTTACGAGGCGAATCAGCCCCAGCATTTT,CASGYEANQPQHF
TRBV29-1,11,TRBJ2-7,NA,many,TGCAGCGTTGACACAAACTACGAGCAGTACTTC,CSVDTNYEQYF
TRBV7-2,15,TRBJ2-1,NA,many,TGTGCCAGCAGGATCCTAGCGTCCTCCTACAATGAGCAGTTCTTC,CASRILASSYNEQFF
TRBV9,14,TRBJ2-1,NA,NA,TGTGCCAGCAGCAACATGGGAGCGCCTAATGAGCAGTTCTTC,CASSNMGAPNEQFF
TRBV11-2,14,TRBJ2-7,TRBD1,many,TGTGCCAGCAGCTGGACCGGGACAGGGGCCGAGCAGTACTTC,CASSWTGTGAEQYF
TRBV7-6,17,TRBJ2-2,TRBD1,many,TGTGCCAGCAGCTTCCCTAGACAGGGGGCGAAACCCGGGGAGCTGTTTTTT,CASSFPRQGAKPGELFF
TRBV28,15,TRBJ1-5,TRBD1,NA,TGTGCCAGCACCAGGGGGCGGAACGGCAATCAGCCCCAGCATTTT,CASTRGRNGNQPQHF
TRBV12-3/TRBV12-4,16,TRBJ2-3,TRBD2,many,TGTGCCAGCAGTTTGGGGCTAGCGGGAGGAATGGATACGCAGTATTTT,CASSLGLAGGMDTQYF
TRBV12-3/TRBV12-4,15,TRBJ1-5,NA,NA,TGTGCCAGCATCGCGACAGAGATTAGCAATCAGCCCCAGCATTTT,CASIATEISNQPQHF
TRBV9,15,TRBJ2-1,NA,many,TGTGCCAGCAGCCCTGACTACTACACGAACAATGAGCAGTTCTTC,CASSPDYYTNNEQFF
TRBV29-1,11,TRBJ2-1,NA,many,TGCAGCGTTGAAGGTTTCGATGAGCAGTTCTTC,CSVEGFDEQFF
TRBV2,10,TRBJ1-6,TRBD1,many,TGTGCCAGCGGACAGGGGGACCTCCACTTT,CASGQGDLHF
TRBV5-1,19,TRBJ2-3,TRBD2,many,TGCGCCAGCAGCTTGGATCCGGGACTAGCGGGAGTTGTGTCAGATACGCAGTATTTT,CASSLDPGLAGVVSDTQYF
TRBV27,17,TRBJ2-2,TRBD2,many,TGTGCCAGCAGCACTGGACTAGCGGGAATCCCCACCGGGGAGCTGTTTTTT,CASSTGLAGIPTGELFF
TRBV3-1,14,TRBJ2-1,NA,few,TGTGCCAGCAGCCCAGATACAGGGACCAATGAGCAGTTCTTC,CASSPDTGTNEQFF
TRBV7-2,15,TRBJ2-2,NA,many,TGTGCCAGCAGCAATCAACAGGCAAACACCGGGGAGCTGTTTTTT,CASSNQQANTGELFF
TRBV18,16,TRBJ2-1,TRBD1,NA,TGTGCCAGCTCACCACCGGCGGGACAGGGGGACAATGAGCAGTTCTTC,CASSPPAGQGDNEQFF
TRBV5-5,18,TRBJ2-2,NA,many,TGTGCCAGCAGCCTGGCCCTAGGAGGAGGGCCGGCAGTCGGGGAGCTGTTTTTT,CASSLALGGGPAVGELFF
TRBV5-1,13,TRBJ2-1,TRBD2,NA,TGCGCCAGCAATCGTCTAGCGGGAAATGAGCAGTTCTTC,CASNRLAGNEQFF
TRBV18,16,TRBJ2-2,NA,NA,TGTGCCAGCTCACTTCCGGGACGTGCGAACACCGGGGAGCTGTTTTTT,CASSLPGRANTGELFF
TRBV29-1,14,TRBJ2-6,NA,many,TGCAGCGTTGTCATTCCTTCTGGGGCCAACGTCCTGACTTTC,CSVVIPSGANVLTF
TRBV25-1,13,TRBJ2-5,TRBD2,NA,TGTGCCAGCATGGGGGGGAGTCGGTACGTGTGGTACTTC,CASMGGSRYVWYF
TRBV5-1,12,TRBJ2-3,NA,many,TGCGCCAGCAGGGACTCACACGGTACGCAGTATTTT,CASRDSHGTQYF
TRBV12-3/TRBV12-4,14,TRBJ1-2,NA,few,TGTGCCAGCAGTCCCGGGGGGAGTCTCCTTGGCTACACCTTC,CASSPGGSLLGYTF
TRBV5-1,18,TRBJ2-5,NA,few,TGCGCCAGCAGCTTGTCCGGACGCCAGGGTTTTCATGAAGAGACCCAGTACTTC,CASSLSGRQGFHEETQYF
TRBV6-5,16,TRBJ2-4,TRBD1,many,TGTGCCAGCAGTTATACAGGGGAACCCTCCAAAAACATTCAGTACTTC,CASSYTGEPSKNIQYF
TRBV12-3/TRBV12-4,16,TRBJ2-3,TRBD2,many,TGTGCCAGCAGTGACCGGACTAGCGGGGGCACAGATACGCAGTATTTT,CASSDRTSGGTDTQYF
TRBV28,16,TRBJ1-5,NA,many,TGTGCCAGCAGTTCTCCAGTACTAAATAGCAATCAGCCCCAGCATTTT,CASSSPVLNSNQPQHF
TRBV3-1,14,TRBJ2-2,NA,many,TGTGCCAGCAGCTCCCACACGAACACCGGGGAGCTGTTTTTT,CASSSHTNTGELFF
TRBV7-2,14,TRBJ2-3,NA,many,TGTGCCAGCAGCTTACTGGGTAGCACAGATACGCAGTATTTT,CASSLLGSTDTQYF
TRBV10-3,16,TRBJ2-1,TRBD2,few,TGTGCCATCAGTCCTCGGACTAGCGGGAACTACAATGAGCAGTTCTTC,CAISPRTSGNYNEQFF
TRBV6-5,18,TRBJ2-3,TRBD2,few,TGTGCCAGCAGTTACTCGCGCCTTGGCGGGAGGGGCACAGATACGCAGTATTTT,CASSYSRLGGRGTDTQYF
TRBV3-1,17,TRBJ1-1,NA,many,TGTGCCAGCAGCCCGCGGACCGGTTCAAAAGGGAAGGCTGAAGCTTTCTTT,CASSPRTGSKGKAEAFF
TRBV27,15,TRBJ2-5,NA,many,TGTGCCACCCCTAAAAGTAGAACAGACTTAGAGACCCAGTACTTC,CATPKSRTDLETQYF
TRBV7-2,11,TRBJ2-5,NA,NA,TGTGCCAGCGCCTCCGTCGAGACCCAGTACTTC,CASASVETQYF
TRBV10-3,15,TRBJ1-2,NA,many,TGTGCCATCAGTGGGCTGGGCCCGATTAACTATGGCTACACCTTC,CAISGLGPINYGYTF
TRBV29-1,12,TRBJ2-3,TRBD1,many,TGCAGCGCCCGGACAGGGAGAGATACGCAGTATTTT,CSARTGRDTQYF
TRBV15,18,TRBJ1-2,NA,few,TGTGCCACCAGCGGGTACTCTAGGGAACACCGAGGATTCTATGGCTACACCTTC,CATSGYSREHRGFYGYTF
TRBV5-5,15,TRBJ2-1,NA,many,TGTGCCAGCAGGTCAACCAGGGAGTCCTACAATGAGCAGTTCTTC,CASRSTRESYNEQFF
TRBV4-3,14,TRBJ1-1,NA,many,TGCGCCAGCAGCCAAGACCGGTTGAACACTGAAGCTTTCTTT,CASSQDRLNTEAFF
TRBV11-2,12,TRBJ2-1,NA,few,TGTGCCAGCAGCTTAGATCTTGGGATGGAGTTCTTC,CASSLDLGMEFF